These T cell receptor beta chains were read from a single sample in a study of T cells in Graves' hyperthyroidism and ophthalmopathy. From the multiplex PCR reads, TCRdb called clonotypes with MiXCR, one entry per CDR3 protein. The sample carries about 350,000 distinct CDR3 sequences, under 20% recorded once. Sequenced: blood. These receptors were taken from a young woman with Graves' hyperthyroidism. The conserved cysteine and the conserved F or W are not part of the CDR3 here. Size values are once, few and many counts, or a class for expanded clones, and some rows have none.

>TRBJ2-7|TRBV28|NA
ASSFGTPLEQY
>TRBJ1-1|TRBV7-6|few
ASSLALVWGSGAEAF
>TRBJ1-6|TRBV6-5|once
ASSYFRTGNSPLH
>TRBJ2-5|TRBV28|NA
ASSSAGTGGRETQY
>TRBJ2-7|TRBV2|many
ASSKDRGGYEQY
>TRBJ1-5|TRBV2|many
ASTMDRGSGQPQH
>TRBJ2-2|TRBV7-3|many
ASRIRAGSNTGELF
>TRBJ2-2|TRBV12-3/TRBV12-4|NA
ASQQTNTGELF
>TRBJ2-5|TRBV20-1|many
SARTDGGQETQY
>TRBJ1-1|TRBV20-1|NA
SARDNFGGTEAF
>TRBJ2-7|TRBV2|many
ASCENRNYEQY
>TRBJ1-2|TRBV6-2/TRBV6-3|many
ASRSAGTNYGYT
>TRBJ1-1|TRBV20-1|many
SARLVVFLDTEAF
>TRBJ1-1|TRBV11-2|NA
ASSARDRPEAF
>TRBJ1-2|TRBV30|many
AWTLSLIGEGGYT